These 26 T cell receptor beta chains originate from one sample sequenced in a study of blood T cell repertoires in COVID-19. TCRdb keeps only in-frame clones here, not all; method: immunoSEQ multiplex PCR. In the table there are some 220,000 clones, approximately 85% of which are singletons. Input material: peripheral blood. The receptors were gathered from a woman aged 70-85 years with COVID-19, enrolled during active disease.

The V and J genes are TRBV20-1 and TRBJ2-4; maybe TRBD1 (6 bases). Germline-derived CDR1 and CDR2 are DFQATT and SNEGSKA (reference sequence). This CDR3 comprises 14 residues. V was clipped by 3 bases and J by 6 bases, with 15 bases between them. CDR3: CSASGPPQGNIQYF. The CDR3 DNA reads TGCAGTGCTAGTGGCCCCCCACAGGGAAACATTCAGTACTTC.

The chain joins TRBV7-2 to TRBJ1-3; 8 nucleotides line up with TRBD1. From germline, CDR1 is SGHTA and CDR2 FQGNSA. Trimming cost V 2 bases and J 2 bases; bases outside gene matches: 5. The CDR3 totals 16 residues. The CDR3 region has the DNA TGTGCCAGCAGCTTACAGGGGGCTGTAGCTGGAAACACCATATATTTT. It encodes CASSLQGAVAGNTIYF.

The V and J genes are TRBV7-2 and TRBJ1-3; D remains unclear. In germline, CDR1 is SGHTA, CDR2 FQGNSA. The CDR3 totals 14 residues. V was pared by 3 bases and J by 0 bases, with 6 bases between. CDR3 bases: TGTGCCAGCAGCTTCTCCGTCTCTGGAAACACCATATATTTT. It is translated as CASSFSVSGNTIYF.

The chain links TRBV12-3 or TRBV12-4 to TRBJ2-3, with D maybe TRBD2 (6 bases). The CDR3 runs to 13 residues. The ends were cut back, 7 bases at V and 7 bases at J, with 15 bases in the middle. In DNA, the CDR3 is TGTGCCAGCACTGCCGGGACTTTTAATACGCAGTATTTT. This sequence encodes CASTAGTFNTQYF.

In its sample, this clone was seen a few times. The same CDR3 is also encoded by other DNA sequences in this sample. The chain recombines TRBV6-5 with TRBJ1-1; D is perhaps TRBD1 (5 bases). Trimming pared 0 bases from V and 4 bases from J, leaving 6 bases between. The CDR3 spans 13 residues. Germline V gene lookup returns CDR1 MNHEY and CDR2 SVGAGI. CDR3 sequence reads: CASSYSRVTEAFF. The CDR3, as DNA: TGTGCCAGCAGTTACTCCAGGGTCACTGAAGCTTTCTTT.

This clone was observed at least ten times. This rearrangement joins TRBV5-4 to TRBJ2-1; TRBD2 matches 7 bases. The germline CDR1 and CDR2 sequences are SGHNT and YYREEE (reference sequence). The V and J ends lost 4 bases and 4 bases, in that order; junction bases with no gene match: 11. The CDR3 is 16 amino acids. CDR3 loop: CASSPGRSNVYNEQFF. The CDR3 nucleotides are TGTGCCAGCAGCCCCGGGAGGAGCAACGTTTACAATGAGCAGTTCTTC.

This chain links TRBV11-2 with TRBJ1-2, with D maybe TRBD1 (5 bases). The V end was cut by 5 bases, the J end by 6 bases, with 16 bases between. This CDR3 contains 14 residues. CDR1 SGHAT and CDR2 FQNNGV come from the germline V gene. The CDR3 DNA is TGTGCCAGCAGCCCAACCGGGGGAGATCATGGCTACACCTTC. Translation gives CASSPTGGDHGYTF. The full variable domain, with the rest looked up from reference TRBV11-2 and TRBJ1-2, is EAGVAQSPRYKIIEKRQSVAFWCNPISGHATLYWYQQILGQGPKLLIQFQNNGVVDDSQLPKDRFSAERLKGVDSTLKIQPAKLEDSAVYLCASSPTGGDHGYTFGSGTRLTVV.

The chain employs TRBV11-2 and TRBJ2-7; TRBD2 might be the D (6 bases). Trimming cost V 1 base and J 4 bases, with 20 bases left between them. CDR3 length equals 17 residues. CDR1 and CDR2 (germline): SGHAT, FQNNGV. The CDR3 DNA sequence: TGTGCCAGCAGCTTAGGTTCGGCTTCTCAGGGACTTTACGAGCAGTACTTC. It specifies CASSLGSASQGLYEQYF.

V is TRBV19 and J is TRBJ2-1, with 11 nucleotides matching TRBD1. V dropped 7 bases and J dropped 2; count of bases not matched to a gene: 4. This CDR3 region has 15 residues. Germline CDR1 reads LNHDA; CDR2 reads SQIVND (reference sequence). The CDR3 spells CASISGQGAYNEQFF. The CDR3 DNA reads TGTGCCAGTATCTCGGGACAGGGGGCCTACAATGAGCAGTTCTTC.

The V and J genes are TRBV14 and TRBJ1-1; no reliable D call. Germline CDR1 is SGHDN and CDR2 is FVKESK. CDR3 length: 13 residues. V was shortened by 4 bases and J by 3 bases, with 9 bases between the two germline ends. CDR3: CASSPRGHTEAFF. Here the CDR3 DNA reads TGTGCCAGCAGCCCGCGGGGTCACACTGAAGCTTTCTTT.

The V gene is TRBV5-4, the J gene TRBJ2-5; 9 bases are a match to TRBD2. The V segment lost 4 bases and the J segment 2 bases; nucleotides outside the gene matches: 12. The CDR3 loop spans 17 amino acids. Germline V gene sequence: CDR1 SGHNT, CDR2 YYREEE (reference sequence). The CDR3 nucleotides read TGTGCCAGCAGCCCCTCGTGGGCTAGCGGGAAACAAGAGACCCAGTACTTC. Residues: CASSPSWASGKQETQYF.

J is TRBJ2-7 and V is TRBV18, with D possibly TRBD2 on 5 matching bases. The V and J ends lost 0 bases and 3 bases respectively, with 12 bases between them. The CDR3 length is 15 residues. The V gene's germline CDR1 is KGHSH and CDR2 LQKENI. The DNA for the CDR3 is TGTGCCAGCTCACCACCGGAGGCCCGGGGCTACGAGCAGTACTTC. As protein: CASSPPEARGYEQYF.

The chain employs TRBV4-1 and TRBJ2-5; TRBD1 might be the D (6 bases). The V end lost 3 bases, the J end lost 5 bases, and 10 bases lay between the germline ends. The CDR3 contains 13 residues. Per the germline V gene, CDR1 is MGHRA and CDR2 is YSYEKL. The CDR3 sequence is CASSQAGVETQYF. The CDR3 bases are TGCGCCAGCAGCCAGGCAGGGGTTGAGACCCAGTACTTC.

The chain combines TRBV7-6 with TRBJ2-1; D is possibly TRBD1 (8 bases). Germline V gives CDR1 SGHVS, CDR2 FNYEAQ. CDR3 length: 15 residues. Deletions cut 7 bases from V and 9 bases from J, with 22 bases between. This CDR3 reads CASNPQGGKITEQFF. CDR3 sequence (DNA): TGTGCCAGCAACCCACAGGGGGGGAAAATTACTGAGCAGTTCTTC.

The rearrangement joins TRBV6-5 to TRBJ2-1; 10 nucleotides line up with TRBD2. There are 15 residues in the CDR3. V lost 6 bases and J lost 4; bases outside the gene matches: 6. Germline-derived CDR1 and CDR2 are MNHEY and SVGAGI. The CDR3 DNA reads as TGTGCCAGCAGCCCCAAGCGGGGGGGATACAATGAGCAGTTCTTC. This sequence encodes CASSPKRGGYNEQFF.

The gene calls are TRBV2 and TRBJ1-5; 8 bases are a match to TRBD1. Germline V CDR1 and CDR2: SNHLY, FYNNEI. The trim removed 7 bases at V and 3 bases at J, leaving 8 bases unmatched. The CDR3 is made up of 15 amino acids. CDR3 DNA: TGTGCCAGCAAAGACAGGGGCCTCCCCAATCAGCCCCAGCATTTT. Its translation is CASKDRGLPNQPQHF.

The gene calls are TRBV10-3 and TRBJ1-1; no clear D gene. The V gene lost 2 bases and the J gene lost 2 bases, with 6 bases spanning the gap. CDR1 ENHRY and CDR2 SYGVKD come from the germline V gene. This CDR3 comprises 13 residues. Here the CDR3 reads CAISETVNTEAFF. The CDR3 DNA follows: TGTGCCATCAGTGAGACAGTAAACACTGAAGCTTTCTTT.

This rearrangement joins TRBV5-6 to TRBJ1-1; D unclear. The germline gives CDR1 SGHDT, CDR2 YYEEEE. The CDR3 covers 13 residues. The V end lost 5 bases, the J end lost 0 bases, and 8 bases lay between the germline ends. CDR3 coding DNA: TGTGCCAGCAGGAATACAGTGAACACTGAAGCTTTCTTT. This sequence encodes CASRNTVNTEAFF. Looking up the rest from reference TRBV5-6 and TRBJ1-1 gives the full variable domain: DAGVTQSPTHLIKTRGQQVTLRCSPKSGHDTVSWYQQALGQGPQFIFQYYEEEERQRGNFPDRFSGHQFPNYSSELNVNALLLGDSALYLCASRNTVNTEAFFGQGTRLTVV.

Written as DNA, the CDR3 is TGTGCCAGCAGCTTGGAGGGAGGGACTAATGAAAAACTGTTTTTT. Translated, it gives CASSLEGGTNEKLFF. The chain uses TRBV11-2 and TRBJ1-4; D gene unclear. Trimming left V 3 bases short and J 2 bases short, with 10 bases between. Germline CDR1 reads SGHAT; CDR2 reads FQNNGV. This CDR3 is built from 15 residues.

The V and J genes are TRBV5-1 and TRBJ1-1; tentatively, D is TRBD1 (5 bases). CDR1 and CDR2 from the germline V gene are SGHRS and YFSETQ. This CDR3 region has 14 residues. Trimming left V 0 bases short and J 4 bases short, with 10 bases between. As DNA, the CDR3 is TGCGCCAGCAGCTTGGAAAGGGGTGTCACTGAAGCTTTCTTT. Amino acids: CASSLERGVTEAFF.

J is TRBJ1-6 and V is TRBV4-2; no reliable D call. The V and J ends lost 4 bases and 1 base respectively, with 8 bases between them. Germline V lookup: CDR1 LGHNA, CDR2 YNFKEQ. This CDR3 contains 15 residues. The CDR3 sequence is CASSLDKSYNSPLHF. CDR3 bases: TGTGCCAGCAGCCTCGACAAGTCCTATAATTCACCCCTCCACTTT.

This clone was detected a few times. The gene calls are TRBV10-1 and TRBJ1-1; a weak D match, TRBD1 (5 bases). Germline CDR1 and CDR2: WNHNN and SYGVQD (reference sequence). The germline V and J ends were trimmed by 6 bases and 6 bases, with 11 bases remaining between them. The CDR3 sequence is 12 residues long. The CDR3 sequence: CASSRVRSEAFF. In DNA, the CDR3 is TGCGCCAGCAGCAGGGTTAGGTCTGAAGCTTTCTTT.

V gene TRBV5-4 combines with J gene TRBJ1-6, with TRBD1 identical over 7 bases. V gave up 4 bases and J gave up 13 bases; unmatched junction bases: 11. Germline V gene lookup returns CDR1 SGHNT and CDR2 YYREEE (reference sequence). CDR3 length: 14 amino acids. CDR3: CASSSDREVSPLHF. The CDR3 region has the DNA TGTGCCAGCAGCAGCGACAGGGAAGTCAGTCCCCTCCACTTT.

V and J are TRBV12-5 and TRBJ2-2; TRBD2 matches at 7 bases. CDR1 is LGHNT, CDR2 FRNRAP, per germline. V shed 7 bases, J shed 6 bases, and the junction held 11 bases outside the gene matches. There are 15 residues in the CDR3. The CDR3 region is CASVPGREYAGELFF. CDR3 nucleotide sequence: TGTGCTAGTGTCCCGGGGCGGGAGTATGCCGGGGAGCTGTTTTTT.

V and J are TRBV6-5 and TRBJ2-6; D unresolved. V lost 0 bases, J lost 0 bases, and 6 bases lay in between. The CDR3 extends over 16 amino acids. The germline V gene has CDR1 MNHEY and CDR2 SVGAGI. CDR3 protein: CASSYSFSSGANVLTF. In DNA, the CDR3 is TGTGCCAGCAGTTACTCTTTCAGCTCTGGGGCCAACGTCCTGACTTTC.

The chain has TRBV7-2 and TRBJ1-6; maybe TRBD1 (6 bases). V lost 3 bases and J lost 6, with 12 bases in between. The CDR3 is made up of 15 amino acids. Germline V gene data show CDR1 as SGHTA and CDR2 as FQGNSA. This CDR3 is CASSLQGQTNSPLHF. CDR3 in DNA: TGTGCCAGCAGCTTGCAAGGACAGACTAATTCACCCCTCCACTTT.